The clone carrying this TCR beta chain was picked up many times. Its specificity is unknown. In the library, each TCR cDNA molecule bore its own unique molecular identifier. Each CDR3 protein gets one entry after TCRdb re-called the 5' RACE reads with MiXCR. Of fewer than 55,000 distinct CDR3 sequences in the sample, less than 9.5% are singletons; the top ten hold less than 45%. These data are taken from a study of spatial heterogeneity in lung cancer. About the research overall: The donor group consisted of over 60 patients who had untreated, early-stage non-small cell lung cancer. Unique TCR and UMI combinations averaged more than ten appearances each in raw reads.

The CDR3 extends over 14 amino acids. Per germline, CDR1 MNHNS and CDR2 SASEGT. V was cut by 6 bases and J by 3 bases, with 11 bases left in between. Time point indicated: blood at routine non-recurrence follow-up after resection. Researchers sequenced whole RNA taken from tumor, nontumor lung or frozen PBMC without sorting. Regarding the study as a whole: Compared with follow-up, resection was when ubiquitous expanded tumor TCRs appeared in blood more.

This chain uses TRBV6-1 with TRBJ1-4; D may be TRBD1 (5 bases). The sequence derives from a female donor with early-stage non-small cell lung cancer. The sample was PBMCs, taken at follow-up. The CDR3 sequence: CASRRQPSNEKLFF. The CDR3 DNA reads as TGTGCCAGCAGAAGACAGCCATCTAATGAAAAACTGTTTTTT.